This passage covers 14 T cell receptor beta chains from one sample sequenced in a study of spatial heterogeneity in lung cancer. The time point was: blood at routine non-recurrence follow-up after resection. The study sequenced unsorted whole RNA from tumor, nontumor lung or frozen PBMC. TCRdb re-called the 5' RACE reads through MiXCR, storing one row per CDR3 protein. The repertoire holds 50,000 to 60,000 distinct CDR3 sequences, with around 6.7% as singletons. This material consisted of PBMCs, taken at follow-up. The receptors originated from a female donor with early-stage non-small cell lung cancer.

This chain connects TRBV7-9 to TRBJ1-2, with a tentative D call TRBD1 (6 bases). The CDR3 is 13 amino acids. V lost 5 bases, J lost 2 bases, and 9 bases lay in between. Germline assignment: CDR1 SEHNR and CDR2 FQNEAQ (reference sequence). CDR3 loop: CASSRDTNYGYTF. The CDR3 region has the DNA TGTGCCAGCAGCCGGGACACAAACTATGGCTACACCTTC. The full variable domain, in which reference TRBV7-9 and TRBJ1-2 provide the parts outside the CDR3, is DTGVSQNPRHKITKRGQNVTFRCDPISEHNRLYWYRQTLGQGPEFLTYFQNEAQLEKSRLLSDRFSAERPKGSFSTLEIQRTEQGDSAMYLCASSRDTNYGYTFGSGTRLTVV.

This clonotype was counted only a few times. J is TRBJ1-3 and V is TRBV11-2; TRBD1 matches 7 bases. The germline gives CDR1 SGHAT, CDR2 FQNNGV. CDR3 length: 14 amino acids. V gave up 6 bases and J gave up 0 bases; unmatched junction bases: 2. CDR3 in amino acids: CASSSGGSGNTIYF. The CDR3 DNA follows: TGTGCCAGCAGTTCAGGGGGCTCTGGAAACACCATATATTTT. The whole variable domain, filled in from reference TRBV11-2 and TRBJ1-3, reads EAGVAQSPRYKIIEKRQSVAFWCNPISGHATLYWYQQILGQGPKLLIQFQNNGVVDDSQLPKDRFSAERLKGVDSTLKIQPAKLEDSAVYLCASSSGGSGNTIYFGEGSWLTVV.

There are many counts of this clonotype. The DNA for the CDR3 is TGCGCCAGCAGCTCCAGGATTATGAACACTGAAGCTTTCTTT. Its protein is CASSSRIMNTEAFF. The chain couples TRBV5-1 to TRBJ1-1; D is ambiguous. Trimming removed 3 bases at V and 0 bases at J, with 9 bases between. Per the germline V gene, CDR1 is SGHRS and CDR2 is YFSETQ. The CDR3 has 14 residues.

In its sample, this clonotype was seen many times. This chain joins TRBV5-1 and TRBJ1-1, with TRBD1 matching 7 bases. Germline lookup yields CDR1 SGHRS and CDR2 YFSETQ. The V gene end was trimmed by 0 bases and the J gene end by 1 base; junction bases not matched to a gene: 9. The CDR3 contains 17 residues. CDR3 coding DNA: TGCGCCAGCAGCTTGGCCCGGGACAGAACGAAGAACACTGAAGCTTTCTTT. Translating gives CASSLARDRTKNTEAFF.

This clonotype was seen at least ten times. The CDR3 loop is CASSPQGTNTEAFF. The CDR3 coding sequence is TGTGCCAGCAGCCCACAGGGTACGAACACTGAAGCTTTCTTT. This chain uses TRBV7-2 with TRBJ1-1; D perhaps matches TRBD1 (6 bases). The CDR3 runs 14 residues. The V end was cut by 5 bases, the J end by 1 base, with 11 bases between. CDR1 is SGHTA, CDR2 FQGNSA, per germline.

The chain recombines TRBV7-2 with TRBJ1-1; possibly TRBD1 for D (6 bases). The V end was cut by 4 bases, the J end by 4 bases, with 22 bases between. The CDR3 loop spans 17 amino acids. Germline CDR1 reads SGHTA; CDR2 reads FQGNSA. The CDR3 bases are TGTGCCAGCAGCTCCCGTTCTGGGGGGCGCGAGTCCACTGAAGCTTTCTTT. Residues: CASSSRSGGRESTEAFF.

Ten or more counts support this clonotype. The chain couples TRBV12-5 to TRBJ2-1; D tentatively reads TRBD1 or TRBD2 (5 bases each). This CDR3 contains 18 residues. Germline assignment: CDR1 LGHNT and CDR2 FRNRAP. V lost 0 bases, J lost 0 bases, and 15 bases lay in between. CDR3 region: CASGLVGDGTVSYNEQFF. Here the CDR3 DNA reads TGTGCTAGTGGTTTGGTGGGGGACGGGACGGTCTCCTACAATGAGCAGTTCTTC.

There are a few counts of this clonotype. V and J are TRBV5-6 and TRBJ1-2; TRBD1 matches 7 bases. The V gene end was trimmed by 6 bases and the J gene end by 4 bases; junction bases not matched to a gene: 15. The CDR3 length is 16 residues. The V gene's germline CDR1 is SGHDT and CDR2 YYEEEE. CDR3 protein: CASTVQTGTDLYGYTF. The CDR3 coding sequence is TGTGCCAGCACAGTTCAGACCGGGACAGATCTCTATGGCTACACCTTC. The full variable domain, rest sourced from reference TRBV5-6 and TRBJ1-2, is DAGVTQSPTHLIKTRGQQVTLRCSPKSGHDTVSWYQQALGQGPQFIFQYYEEEERQRGNFPDRFSGHQFPNYSSELNVNALLLGDSALYLCASTVQTGTDLYGYTFGSGTRLTVV.

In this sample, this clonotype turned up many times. Here the CDR3 reads CASRKGPGNTIYF. The CDR3 DNA follows: TGTGCCAGCAGGAAGGGACCTGGAAACACCATATATTTT. The chain uses TRBV6-5 and TRBJ1-3; D is perhaps TRBD1 (5 bases). V lost 6 bases, J lost 2 bases, and 8 bases lay in between. CDR1 and CDR2 (germline): MNHEY, SVGAGI. There are 13 residues in the CDR3.

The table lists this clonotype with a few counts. CDR3 sequence reads: CASSPGTDNSPLHF. In DNA, the CDR3 is TGTGCCAGTAGTCCCGGGACAGATAATTCACCCCTCCACTTT. V gene TRBV19 combines with J gene TRBJ1-6, with 7 nucleotides matching TRBD1. J gave up 5 bases and V 5 bases, and 3 bases lay outside the gene matches. Germline V CDR1 and CDR2: LNHDA, SQIVND (reference sequence). The CDR3 sequence is 14 residues long.

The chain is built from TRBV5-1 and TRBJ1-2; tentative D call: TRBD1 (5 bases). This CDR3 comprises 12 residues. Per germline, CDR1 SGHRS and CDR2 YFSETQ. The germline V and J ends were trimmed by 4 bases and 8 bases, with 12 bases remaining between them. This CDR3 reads CASSPDSEGYTF. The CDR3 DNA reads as TGCGCCAGCAGCCCAGACAGTGAAGGCTACACCTTC.

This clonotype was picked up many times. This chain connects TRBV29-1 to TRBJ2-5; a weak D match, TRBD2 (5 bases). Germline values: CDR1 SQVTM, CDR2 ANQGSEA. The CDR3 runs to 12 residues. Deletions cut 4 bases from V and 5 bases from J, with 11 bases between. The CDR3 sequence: CSVGRSVETQYF. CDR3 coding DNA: TGCAGCGTTGGGCGTAGCGTTGAGACCCAGTACTTC. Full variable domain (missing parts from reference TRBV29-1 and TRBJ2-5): SAVISQKPSRDICQRGTSLTIQCQVDSQVTMMFWYRQQPGQSLTLIATANQGSEATYESGFVIDKFPISRPNLTFSTLTVSNMSPEDSSIYLCSVGRSVETQYFGPGTRLLVL.

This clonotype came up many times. In nucleotides, the CDR3 is TGTGCCAGCAGCTTAGCGGTCAGCGGGGGGCAAAATGAGCAGTTCTTC. Translating gives CASSLAVSGGQNEQFF. The genes are TRBV7-2 and TRBJ2-1, with TRBD2 identical over 9 bases. Trimming took 0 bases from V and 7 from J; bases not matched to a gene: 7. CDR1 and CDR2 from the germline V gene are SGHTA and FQGNSA. The CDR3 loop spans 16 amino acids.

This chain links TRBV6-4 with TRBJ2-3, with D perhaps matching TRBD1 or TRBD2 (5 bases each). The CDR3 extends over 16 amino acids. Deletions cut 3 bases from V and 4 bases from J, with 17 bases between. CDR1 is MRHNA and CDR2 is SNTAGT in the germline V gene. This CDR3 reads CASSEGAGSGPDTQYF. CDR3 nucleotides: TGTGCCAGCAGTGAAGGGGCGGGTTCCGGGCCAGATACGCAGTATTTT.